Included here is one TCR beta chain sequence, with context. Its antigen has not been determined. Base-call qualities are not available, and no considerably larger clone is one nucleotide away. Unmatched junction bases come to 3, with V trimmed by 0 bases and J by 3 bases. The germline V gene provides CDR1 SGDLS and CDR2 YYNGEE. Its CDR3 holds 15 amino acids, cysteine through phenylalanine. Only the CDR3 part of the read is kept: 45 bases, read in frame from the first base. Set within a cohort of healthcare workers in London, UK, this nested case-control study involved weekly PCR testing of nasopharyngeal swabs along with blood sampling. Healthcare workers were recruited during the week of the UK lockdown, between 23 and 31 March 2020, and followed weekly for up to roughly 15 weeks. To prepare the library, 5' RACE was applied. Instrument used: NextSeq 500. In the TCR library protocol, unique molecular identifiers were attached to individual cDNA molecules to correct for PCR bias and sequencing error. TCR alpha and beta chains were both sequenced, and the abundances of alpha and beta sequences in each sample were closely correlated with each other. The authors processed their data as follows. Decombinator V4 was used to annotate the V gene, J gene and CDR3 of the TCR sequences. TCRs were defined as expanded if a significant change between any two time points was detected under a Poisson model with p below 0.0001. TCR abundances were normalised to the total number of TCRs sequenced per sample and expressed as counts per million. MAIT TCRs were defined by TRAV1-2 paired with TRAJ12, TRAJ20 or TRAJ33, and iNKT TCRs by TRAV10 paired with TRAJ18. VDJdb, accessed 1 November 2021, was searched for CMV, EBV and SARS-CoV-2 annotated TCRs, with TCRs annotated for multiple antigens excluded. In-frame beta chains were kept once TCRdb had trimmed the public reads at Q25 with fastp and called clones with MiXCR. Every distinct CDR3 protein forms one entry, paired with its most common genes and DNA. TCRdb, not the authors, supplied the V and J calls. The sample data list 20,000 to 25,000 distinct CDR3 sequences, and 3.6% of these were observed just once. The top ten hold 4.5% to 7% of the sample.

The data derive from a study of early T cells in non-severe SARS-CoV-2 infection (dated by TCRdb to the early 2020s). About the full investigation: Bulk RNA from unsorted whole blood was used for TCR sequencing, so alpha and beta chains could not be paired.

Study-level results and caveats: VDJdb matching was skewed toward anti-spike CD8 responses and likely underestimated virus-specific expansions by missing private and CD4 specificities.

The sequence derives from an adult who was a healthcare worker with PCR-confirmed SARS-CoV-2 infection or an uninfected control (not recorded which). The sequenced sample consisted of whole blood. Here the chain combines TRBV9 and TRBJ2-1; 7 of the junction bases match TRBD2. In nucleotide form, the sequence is TGTGCCAGCAGCGTAGGGGGACTATTCTACAATGAGCAGTTCTTC. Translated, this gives CASSVGGLFYNEQFF. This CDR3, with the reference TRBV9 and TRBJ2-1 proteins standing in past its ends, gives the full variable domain DSGVTQTPKHLITATGQRVTLRCSPRSGDLSVYWYQQSLDQGLQFLIQYYNGEERAKGNILERFSAQQFPDLHSELNLSSLELGDSALYFCASSVGGLFYNEQFFGPGTRLTVL.